The T cell receptor (beta chain) under discussion was sequenced for a study of blood T cell repertoires in COVID-19. Study information: Material from acute and convalescent COVID-19 was sourced from the United States, Italy and Spain.

The germline CDR1 and CDR2 sequences are LGHDT and YNNKEL (reference sequence). This CDR3 region has 14 residues. Trimming shortened V by 4 bases and J by 4 bases, and 11 bases separated the two germline ends. Authors' data handling: Amplified reference gene primers provided the basis for estimating nucleated cell counts. Some clones are missing from TCRdb's copy, which holds only in-frame ones; the method was immunoSEQ multiplex PCR. The V and J calls and the clone size are those of that table, but D and trimming were determined from the DNA. The table lists around 270,000 clones, 70% to 90% of them singletons.

The chain recombines TRBV3-1 (or the pseudogene TRBV3-2) with TRBJ1-3, with unresolved D. This sequence originates from a man younger than 40 with active or convalescent COVID-19. Source material: peripheral blood. CDR3 coding DNA: TGTGCCAGCAGCCGGGCGGGAAGAGGAAACACCATATATTTT. Translated, it gives CASSRAGRGNTIYF.